This passage covers 31 T cell receptor beta chains from one sample sequenced in a study of CD8+ T cells in alopecia areata. Extracted RNA was reverse transcribed, and the resulting cDNA served as sequencing template. Generated by immunoSEQ multiplex PCR, the TCRdb table keeps only in-frame clones and is missing some. The sample includes some 51,000 clones, around 96% of them seen just once. The starting material was CD8+ T cells sorted from blood, obtained at week 0. The receptors stem from a human donor with alopecia areata.

The chain has TRBV6-5 and TRBJ2-1; TRBD2 matches at 8 bases. Germline CDR1 reads MNHEY; CDR2 reads SVGAGI. V lost 6 bases to trimming and J lost 2 bases; unmatched junction nucleotides: 6. This CDR3 spans 15 amino acids. The CDR3 nucleotides are TGTGCCAGCAGACCTCGGGGACTAGCCTACAATGAGCAGTTCTTC. It encodes CASRPRGLAYNEQFF.

The V gene is TRBV4-1, the J gene TRBJ2-1, with 12 nucleotides matching TRBD2. Germline assignment: CDR1 MGHRA and CDR2 YSYEKL. V was clipped by 4 bases and J by 7 bases; unmatched bases: 11. The CDR3 consists of 17 residues. In DNA, the CDR3 is TGCGCCAGCAGCCGGTTACCTAGCGGGGGGGCTGGGAATGAGCAGTTCTTC. This translates into CASSRLPSGGAGNEQFF.

The chain links TRBV14 to TRBJ2-1; D might be TRBD1 (5 bases). Germline assignment: CDR1 SGHDN and CDR2 FVKESK. V lost 1 base and J 9 bases, leaving 13 bases between the germline ends. The CDR3 length is 14 residues. CDR3 region: CASSQVTAPREQFF. Here the CDR3 DNA reads TGTGCCAGCAGCCAAGTGACAGCCCCGCGTGAGCAGTTCTTC.

This rearrangement joins TRBV5-6 to TRBJ2-7; D unclear. The V and J ends lost 1 base and 3 bases respectively, with 17 bases between them. The germline CDR1 and CDR2 sequences are SGHDT and YYEEEE. This CDR3 contains 16 residues. CDR3 in amino acids: CASSLNGRQTFYEQYF. CDR3 DNA sequence: TGTGCCAGCAGCTTGAATGGGCGGCAAACATTCTACGAGCAGTACTTC.

CDR3 coding DNA: TGTGCCAGCAGCGGGACAGGGCAGAACACTGAAGCTTTCTTT. This gives the protein CASSGTGQNTEAFF. V and J are TRBV5-6 and TRBJ1-1; 9 bases align to TRBD1. This CDR3 region has 14 residues. With 4 bases clipped from V and 1 base from J, the junction kept 2 bases outside the gene matches. Germline loops: CDR1 SGHDT, CDR2 YYEEEE.

The chain is built from TRBV29-1 and TRBJ2-5; the D gene is possibly TRBD1 (5 bases). This CDR3 has 16 amino acids. Between the trimmed V and J ends, which lost 0 bases and 3 bases, there was a span of 17 bases. Looked up from germline, CDR1 is SQVTM and CDR2 is ANQGSEA. The chain's CDR3 is CSVEDLLGHGEETQYF. CDR3 DNA sequence: TGCAGCGTTGAAGATCTTCTTGGACACGGAGAAGAGACCCAGTACTTC.

This clone came up once. The V call is TRBV4-1, the J call TRBJ2-1, with D perhaps TRBD2 (6 bases). CDR1 and CDR2 (germline): MGHRA, YSYEKL. Trimming left V 0 bases short and J 5 bases short, with 8 bases between. There are 14 residues in the CDR3. As DNA, the CDR3 is TGCGCCAGCAGCCAAGAGGGACTGAACAATGAGCAGTTCTTC. Protein: CASSQEGLNNEQFF.

The chain combines TRBV19 with TRBJ2-3; D uncertain. Deletions cut 3 bases from V and 0 bases from J, with 10 bases between. The germline gives CDR1 LNHDA, CDR2 SQIVND (reference sequence). This CDR3 is 15 amino acids long. In DNA form, the CDR3 reads TGTGCCAGTAGTATTTTCGGGTACAGCACAGATACGCAGTATTTT. Amino acid sequence: CASSIFGYSTDTQYF.

This sequence joins TRBV5-4 and TRBJ2-6; tentative D call: TRBD1 (5 bases). Germline CDR1 and CDR2: SGHNT and YYREEE (reference sequence). The CDR3 has 18 residues. V lost 1 base to trimming and J lost 0 bases, with 14 bases between them. CDR3 in amino acids: CASSLSGWGSSGANVLTF. CDR3 DNA: TGTGCCAGCAGCTTGTCCGGATGGGGCAGCTCTGGGGCCAACGTCCTGACTTTC.

The chain joins TRBV6-5 to TRBJ1-5; weak D call: TRBD1 (5 bases). Germline V CDR1 and CDR2: MNHEY, SVGAGI. The CDR3 covers 14 residues. V lost 9 bases and J 4 bases, leaving 16 bases between the germline ends. CDR3 nucleotide sequence: TGTGCCAGTAAACAGGATCTAAGGAATCAGCCCCAGCATTTT. It is translated as CASKQDLRNQPQHF.

The CDR3 here is CAWSAGTGGGQPQHF. As DNA, the CDR3 is TGTGCCTGGAGCGCCGGGACAGGGGGGGGTCAGCCCCAGCATTTT. The V gene is TRBV30, the J gene TRBJ1-5; 11 bases map to TRBD1. The CDR3 totals 15 residues. CDR1 and CDR2 from the germline V gene are GTSNPN and SVGIG (reference sequence). V lost 3 bases to trimming and J lost 6 bases; unmatched junction nucleotides: 7.

The CDR3 is CSVGLDRGVYEQYF. The CDR3 nucleotides read TGCAGCGTCGGCCTGGACAGGGGGGTATACGAGCAGTACTTC. The gene calls are TRBV29-1 and TRBJ2-7; 10 bases match TRBD1. Germline V gives CDR1 SQVTM, CDR2 ANQGSEA. This CDR3 contains 14 residues. V shed 6 bases, J shed 4 bases, and the junction held 9 bases outside the gene matches.

There are a few counts of this clone. J is TRBJ1-2 and V is TRBV7-9, with D unclear. Germline lookup yields CDR1 SEHNR and CDR2 FQNEAQ (reference sequence). The CDR3 has 14 amino acids. Trimming took 5 bases from V and 0 from J, leaving 10 bases between them. Here the CDR3 reads CASSDTYANYGYTF. Here the CDR3 DNA reads TGTGCCAGCAGCGACACGTACGCTAACTATGGCTACACCTTC.

This chain joins TRBV15 and TRBJ2-5; D is undetermined. The J call is in doubt because the DNA end fits TRBJ2-7 better. The CDR3 extends over 13 amino acids. The germline CDR1 and CDR2 sequences are LNHNV and YYDKDF (reference sequence). CDR3 in DNA: TGTGCCACCAGCAGAGACCCCCGGGACGAGCAGTACTTC. Translated: CATSRDPRDEQYF.

J is TRBJ2-1 and V is TRBV19; 7 nucleotides align to TRBD1. The CDR3 runs to 12 residues. The germline gives CDR1 LNHDA, CDR2 SQIVND (reference sequence). J was trimmed by 10 bases and V by 5 bases; bases with no gene match: 5. The DNA of the CDR3 is TGTGCCAGTAGTCTCCGGGGACAGGAGCAGTTCTTC. The encoded protein is CASSLRGQEQFF. Drawing the rest from reference TRBV19 and TRBJ2-1, the complete variable domain is DGGITQSPKYLFRKEGQNVTLSCEQNLNHDAMYWYRQDPGQGLRLIYYSQIVNDFQKGDIAEGYSVSREKKESFPLTVTSAQKNPTAFYLCASSLRGQEQFFGPGTRLTVL.

The chain joins TRBV7-9 to TRBJ2-1; the D call may be TRBD1 or TRBD2 (6 bases each). CDR3 size: 13 residues. Germline CDR1 SEHNR, CDR2 FQNEAQ (reference sequence). V shed 5 bases and J shed 8 bases, with 13 bases lying between them. CDR3 DNA: TGTGCCAGCAGCATCAGGGGAGGAGATGAGCAGTTCTTC. Its protein is CASSIRGGDEQFF.

The chain recombines TRBV27 with TRBJ2-1; the match to TRBD2 covers 8 bases. The CDR3 runs 15 residues. V lost 4 bases and J lost 5; bases outside the gene matches: 7. Germline lookup yields CDR1 MNHEY and CDR2 SMNVEV (reference sequence). The CDR3 sequence is CASSSLGTRDNEQFF. The CDR3 DNA follows: TGTGCCAGCAGTTCGCTCGGGACTAGAGACAATGAGCAGTTCTTC.

J is TRBJ2-5 and V is TRBV11-2; TRBD2 matches 15 bases. Trimming cost V 6 bases and J 1 base; bases outside gene matches: 3. The CDR3 has 16 amino acids. The germline gives CDR1 SGHAT, CDR2 FQNNGV. The CDR3, as DNA: TGTGCCAGCAGGGGGACTAGCGGGGGGTTCCAAGAGACCCAGTACTTC. This gives the protein CASRGTSGGFQETQYF.

The chain joins TRBV6-6 to TRBJ1-1; weak D call: TRBD1 (5 bases). V was pared by 5 bases and J by 0 bases, with 10 bases between. Germline CDR1 MNHNY, CDR2 SVGAGI (reference sequence). The CDR3 is 14 amino acids. In nucleotides, the CDR3 is TGTGCCAGCAGTAGGGACCCCATGAACACTGAAGCTTTCTTT. Its translation: CASSRDPMNTEAFF.

The chain employs TRBV19 and TRBJ1-2; TRBD1 might be the D (5 bases). Trimming shortened V by 5 bases and J by 1 base, and 20 bases separated the two germline ends. The length of the CDR3 is 17 residues. From germline, CDR1 is LNHDA and CDR2 SQIVND (reference sequence). CDR3 nucleotide sequence: TGTGCCAGTAGTGCTCGGACACCCAGTACTTTTAACTATGGCTACACCTTC. Protein product: CASSARTPSTFNYGYTF.

The rearrangement joins TRBV6-5 to TRBJ2-7; D is perhaps TRBD1 (6 bases). Germline CDR1 MNHEY, CDR2 SVGAGI. This CDR3 contains 15 residues. Trimming stripped 5 bases from V and 2 bases from J, with 16 bases between. As DNA, the CDR3 is TGTGCCAGCAGTACCCGTGGGGGCCGAGCCTACGAGCAGTACTTC. Encoded protein: CASSTRGGRAYEQYF.

V is TRBV29-1 and J is TRBJ1-2; D is perhaps TRBD1 (5 bases). V lost 0 bases to trimming and J lost 4 bases, with 9 bases between them. Germline V gene sequence: CDR1 SQVTM, CDR2 ANQGSEA. The CDR3 has 13 amino acids. CDR3: CSVEDPRAYGYTF. CDR3 coding DNA: TGCAGCGTTGAAGATCCCAGGGCCTATGGCTACACCTTC.

The chain joins TRBV4-3 to TRBJ2-5, with 7 bases lining up with TRBD1. Judging by the DNA end, TRBJ2-7 fits better; the J call may be wrong. This CDR3 is 14 amino acids long. Germline V gene data show CDR1 as LGHNA and CDR2 as YSLEER. The CDR3 sequence is CASSQGQGSYEQYF. CDR3 nucleotides: TGCGCCAGCAGCCAAGGACAGGGTTCCTACGAGCAGTACTTC.

This chain links TRBV9 with TRBJ1-1; no clear D. The V gene's germline CDR1 is SGDLS and CDR2 YYNGEE. V was clipped by 0 bases and J by 0 bases, with 15 bases between them. There are 17 residues in the CDR3. CDR3 loop: CASSVEAGDSMNTEAFF. The DNA for the CDR3 is TGTGCCAGCAGCGTAGAGGCCGGTGATTCTATGAACACTGAAGCTTTCTTT. Combining the CDR3 with reference TRBV9 and TRBJ1-1 gives the whole variable domain DSGVTQTPKHLITATGQRVTLRCSPRSGDLSVYWYQQSLDQGLQFLIQYYNGEERAKGNILERFSAQQFPDLHSELNLSSLELGDSALYFCASSVEAGDSMNTEAFFGQGTRLTVV.

The chain combines TRBV4-3 with TRBJ2-7; the match to TRBD2 covers 8 bases. The J call is in doubt because the DNA end fits TRBJ2-1 better. This CDR3 spans 16 amino acids. Per the germline V gene, CDR1 is LGHNA and CDR2 is YSLEER. The CDR3 loop is CASSPGLAPSYNEQFF. CDR3 DNA sequence: TGCGCCAGCAGCCCCGGACTAGCCCCCTCCTACAATGAGCAGTTCTTC.

The rearrangement links TRBV15 to TRBJ1-5; TRBD1 is a possible D gene (6 bases). The CDR3 covers 15 residues. Trimming pared 0 bases from V and 7 bases from J, leaving 13 bases between. Germline loops: CDR1 LNHNV, CDR2 YYDKDF (reference sequence). CDR3 coding DNA: TGTGCCACCAGCAGAGATAGGGGGTTTGGGCAGCCCCAGCATTTT. Amino acids: CATSRDRGFGQPQHF.

This clone was detected once. The chain uses TRBV12-5 and TRBJ1-5; TRBD1 matches at 7 bases. This CDR3 has 15 residues. Looked up from germline, CDR1 is LGHNT and CDR2 is FRNRAP. The junction had 3 bases not matched to a gene; V was cut back by 2 bases and J by 2 bases. As DNA, the CDR3 is TGTGCTAGTGGTTTGACTACAGGGGGCAATCAGCCCCAGCATTTT. Protein sequence: CASGLTTGGNQPQHF.

The chain carries TRBV29-1 and TRBJ2-5, with 9 bases identical to TRBD1. The DNA end is a closer match to TRBJ2-7, so the J assignment may be wrong. The germline V gene has CDR1 SQVTM and CDR2 ANQGSEA. This CDR3 spans 14 amino acids. This CDR3 is CSVVRTGASYEQYF. The DNA of the CDR3 is TGCAGCGTAGTCCGGACAGGGGCCTCCTACGAGCAGTACTTC.

The V call is TRBV4-2, the J call TRBJ2-7; no clear D gene. Germline V gives CDR1 LGHNA, CDR2 YNFKEQ. The CDR3 has 16 residues. The V end was cut by 0 bases, the J end by 4 bases, with 16 bases between. The CDR3 DNA follows: TGTGCCAGCAGCCAAGATAGGCGCGTTACAGAGTACGAGCAGTACTTC. It yields the protein CASSQDRRVTEYEQYF.

V usage is TRBV7-8 and J usage is TRBJ1-5; D ambiguous. Per the germline V gene, CDR1 is SGHVS and CDR2 is FQNEAQ. The CDR3 totals 13 residues. V was trimmed by 1 base and J by 8 bases, leaving 9 bases between them. The CDR3 nucleotides read TGTGCCAGCAGCTTAGTAACTGGAGAGCCCCAGCATTTT. Its protein product is CASSLVTGEPQHF.

This chain links TRBV7-2 with TRBJ2-3; 9 bases fit TRBD2. J was trimmed by 3 bases and V by 5 bases; bases with no gene match: 9. Germline V gene lookup returns CDR1 SGHTA and CDR2 FQGNSA. The CDR3 consists of 16 residues. The CDR3 loop is CASSTRGGAVTDTQYF. CDR3 in DNA: TGTGCCAGCAGCACTCGCGGGGGGGCGGTGACAGATACGCAGTATTTT.